This entry lists 2 T cell receptor beta chains sequenced from one sample in a study of T cell responses to AZD1222 COVID-19 vaccine. Sequencing was performed with immunoSEQ multiplex PCR; in TCRdb, only in-frame clones are kept and a portion is missing. The sample contains about 180,000 clones, roughly nine tenths of which appear only once. The sequenced sample was peripheral blood, obtained on day 0 of AZD1222 vaccination. The receptor source for this set is an adult in good health.

The chain carries TRBV28 and TRBJ1-2, with D uncertain. CDR1 and CDR2 from the germline V gene are MDHEN and SYDVKM. This CDR3 is 14 amino acids long. Trimming removed 1 base at V and 10 bases at J, with 16 bases between. CDR3 coding DNA: TGTGCCAGCAGTTTATTTGTAGGTCGAAACATCTACACCTTC. Translating gives CASSLFVGRNIYTF.

V usage is TRBV9 and J usage is TRBJ1-5; TRBD1 is a possible D gene (6 bases). This CDR3 has 14 amino acids. V gave up 0 bases and J gave up 7 bases, with 11 bases separating them. Per germline, CDR1 SGDLS and CDR2 YYNGEE. CDR3 residues: CASSVEGGEQPQHF. The CDR3, as DNA: TGTGCCAGCAGCGTAGAAGGGGGTGAACAGCCCCAGCATTTT. The whole variable domain, remainder taken from reference TRBV9 and TRBJ1-5, is DSGVTQTPKHLITATGQRVTLRCSPRSGDLSVYWYQQSLDQGLQFLIQYYNGEERAKGNILERFSAQQFPDLHSELNLSSLELGDSALYFCASSVEGGEQPQHFGDGTRLSIL.